The T cell receptor beta chain under discussion was sequenced for a study of spatial heterogeneity in lung cancer. Every TCR cDNA molecule carried a tag that served as a unique molecular identifier. TCRdb ran MiXCR on the 5' RACE reads and lists one entry per CDR3 protein. The repertoire holds some 22,000 distinct CDR3 sequences, with approximately 3% as singletons. The length of the CDR3 is 14 residues. Looked up from germline, CDR1 is MNHNS and CDR2 is SASEGT. Trimming took 1 base from V and 4 from J, leaving 10 bases between them. Many counts were recorded for this clonotype. Its antigen remains unidentified. General observations from the study: Higher tumor mutation counts went along with higher counts of expanded intratumoral alpha and beta TCRs. Beta chains had roughly 13% coverage of tumor T cells, and alpha chains had 6% to 7.5%. Ubiquitous and regional nonsynonymous mutations were each tracked by the matching count of ubiquitous or regional expanded TCRs.

The time point was: sample taken at primary tumor resection. This chain links TRBV6-1 with TRBJ1-2; D remains ambiguous. Sample: lung tumor tissue, taken at surgery. The TCR was taken from a male donor with early-stage non-small cell lung cancer. DNA for the CDR3: TGTGCCAGCAGTGAAGTTGGAGACCTCTATGGCTACACCTTC. This encodes CASSEVGDLYGYTF.